This T cell receptor beta chain was recovered during a study of T cell responses to AZD1222 COVID-19 vaccine. Sequencing was performed with immunoSEQ multiplex PCR; in TCRdb, only in-frame clones are kept and a portion is missing. The table shows approximately 110,000 clones, with 85% to 90% occurring only once. Regarding the study as a whole: Recipients of AZD1222 seropositive at baseline numbered only 6 or 7.

V shed 2 bases and J shed 2 bases, with 10 bases lying between them. The CDR3 extends over 14 amino acids. The germline V gene has CDR1 PRHDT and CDR2 FYEKMQ (reference sequence). With regard to this clone: Its target is unknown.

The sequencing here drew on peripheral blood, taken on day 0 of AZD1222 vaccination. The chain has TRBV13 and TRBJ2-7; possibly TRBD2 for D (6 bases). The sequence derives from an adult in good health. The CDR3 spells CASSLTLATYEQYF. For the CDR3, the DNA is TGTGCCAGCAGCTTAACCCTAGCGACCTACGAGCAGTACTTC.